The 9 T cell receptor beta chains in this list originate from one sample, sequenced in a study of blood T cell repertoires in COVID-19 (dated by TCRdb to 2019 to 2021). Libraries were built with the immunoSEQ multiplex PCR assay. The immuneACCESS repertoire file appears here via TCRdb, limited to in-frame rearrangements. These files lack a portion of the clones; in checked studies, under half of the deficit traces to unresolved V genes, and the cause of the others is not known. The sample table shows roughly 260,000 clones, and around nine tenths are seen once. Of the sample, over 1.5% falls within the top ten clones. The specimen sequenced was PBMCs or T cells enriched from blood (not recorded which). These receptors were obtained from a woman aged 18-29 years who had recovered from COVID-19.

This clone was found a few times. The chain is built from TRBV7-3 and TRBJ1-2, with 9 bases that match TRBD1. The CDR3 is made up of 14 amino acids. Looked up from germline, CDR1 is SGHTA and CDR2 is FQGTGA. The V and J ends lost 4 bases and 3 bases, in that order; junction bases with no gene match: 3. The CDR3 loop reads CASSSTGGDYGYTF. CDR3 in DNA: TGTGCCAGCAGCTCGACAGGGGGGGACTATGGCTACACCTTC. Variable domain in full (rest from reference TRBV7-3 and TRBJ1-2): GAGVSQTPSNKVTEKGKYVELRCDPISGHTALYWYRQSLGQGPEFLIYFQGTGAADDSGLPNDRFFAVRPEGSVSTLKIQRTERGDSAVYLCASSSTGGDYGYTFGSGTRLTVV.

The V and J genes are TRBV2 and TRBJ1-2; D remains ambiguous. Germline loops: CDR1 SNHLY, CDR2 FYNNEI. The CDR3 runs to 14 residues. V shed 4 bases and J shed 4 bases, with 13 bases lying between them. Here the CDR3 reads CASSGFILGYGYTF. CDR3 nucleotides: TGTGCCAGCAGTGGGTTCATTCTAGGCTATGGCTACACCTTC.

The rearrangement links TRBV27 to TRBJ2-1; D ambiguous. Trimming removed 8 bases from V and 8 bases from J, with 22 bases in between. From germline, CDR1 is MNHEY and CDR2 SMNVEV (reference sequence). The CDR3 is made up of 15 amino acids. The CDR3: CASSMSAVRSDEQFF. The CDR3 DNA is TGTGCCAGCTCCATGTCGGCAGTAAGGAGCGATGAGCAGTTCTTC.

V usage is TRBV5-1 and J usage is TRBJ1-1; 12 positions agree with TRBD1. This CDR3 has 16 residues. The V gene's germline CDR1 is SGHRS and CDR2 YFSETQ. Losses at the gene ends were 7 bases for V and 1 base for J; bases not matched to a gene: 8. CDR3 sequence (DNA): TGCGCCAGCGGACCGGGACAGGGGGCGAGGAACACTGAAGCTTTCTTT. Translating gives CASGPGQGARNTEAFF.

The chain uses TRBV7-2 and TRBJ1-2, with a weak D call TRBD1 (6 bases). From germline, CDR1 is SGHTA and CDR2 FQGNSA. The germline V and J ends were trimmed by 6 bases and 4 bases, with 15 bases remaining between them. The CDR3 sequence is 14 residues long. This CDR3 is CASREGGSSYGYTF. The CDR3 DNA sequence: TGTGCCAGCAGGGAGGGGGGGTCGAGCTATGGCTACACCTTC.

This chain uses TRBV4-2 with TRBJ2-6; 11 bases are shared with TRBD1. This CDR3 has 18 amino acids. J lost 1 base, V lost 4 bases, and 6 bases had no gene match. Looked up from germline, CDR1 is LGHNA and CDR2 is YNFKEQ. The chain's CDR3 is CASSLRTGGLSGANVLTF. The CDR3 DNA sequence: TGTGCCAGCAGCCTAAGGACAGGGGGCTTATCTGGGGCCAACGTCCTGACTTTC.

This CDR3 reads CASSSRGLEGNTIYF. CDR3 nucleotide sequence: TGTGCCAGCAGCTCCAGGGGGCTAGAAGGAAACACCATATATTTT. The chain has TRBV11-3 and TRBJ1-3, with 8 bases fitting TRBD1. Germline CDR1 is SGHNT and CDR2 is YENEEA. The CDR3 runs 15 residues. The junction had 6 bases not matched to a gene; V was cut back by 4 bases and J by 4 bases.

The sample holds one count of this clone. The genes are TRBV19 and TRBJ1-5; 9 bases line up with TRBD1. Germline CDR1 is LNHDA and CDR2 is SQIVND (reference sequence). The trim removed 5 bases at V and 0 bases at J, leaving 17 bases unmatched. The CDR3 contains 20 residues. DNA for the CDR3: TGTGCCAGTAGTGCCCGGCTCCCGGACAGGGGCTTGAGTAGCAATCAGCCCCAGCATTTT. This codes for CASSARLPDRGLSSNQPQHF. Full variable domain (rest looked up from reference TRBV19 and TRBJ1-5): DGGITQSPKYLFRKEGQNVTLSCEQNLNHDAMYWYRQDPGQGLRLIYYSQIVNDFQKGDIAEGYSVSREKKESFPLTVTSAQKNPTAFYLCASSARLPDRGLSSNQPQHFGDGTRLSIL.

This clone was counted a single time. This rearrangement joins TRBV6-1 to TRBJ1-1; tentative D call: TRBD1 (6 bases). The germline V and J ends were trimmed by 3 bases and 8 bases, with 13 bases remaining between them. The length of the CDR3 is 13 residues. Germline V gene lookup returns CDR1 MNHNS and CDR2 SASEGT. This CDR3 is CASSEQGGGEAFF. CDR3 DNA: TGTGCCAGCAGTGAGCAGGGTGGGGGCGAAGCTTTCTTT.